These 24 T cell receptor beta chains share one sample of origin, sequenced in a study of blood T cell repertoires in COVID-19 (dated by TCRdb to between 2020 and 2021). Libraries were prepared through the immunoSEQ multiplex PCR assay. What TCRdb holds here is the immuneACCESS table cut down to in-frame rearrangements. Part of the clones is not present; checked against another copy, under half of the missing clones reflect an unresolved V gene, and the others are unexplained. Within this sample are some 260,000 clones, with 88% of them counted one time only. Roughly a tenth of the sample is taken by the ten largest. The sequenced sample consisted of peripheral blood. The receptors were sampled from a woman between 65 and 79 years old with COVID-19, enrolled during active disease.

As DNA, the CDR3 is TGCGCCAGCAGCCAGGGGACAGAAAGCACAGATACGCAGTATTTT. Its protein is CASSQGTESTDTQYF. The rearrangement uses TRBV5-1 and TRBJ2-3, with 7 bases aligning to TRBD1. There are 15 residues in the CDR3. V dropped 4 bases and J dropped 0; count of bases not matched to a gene: 5. Germline CDR1 and CDR2: SGHRS and YFSETQ.

This sequence joins TRBV28 and TRBJ1-4, with D possibly being TRBD1 (5 bases). Between the trimmed V and J ends, which lost 5 bases and 7 bases, there was a span of 17 bases. Germline V CDR1 and CDR2: MDHEN, SYDVKM. The CDR3 is 15 residues long. CDR3 sequence: CASSPLGGAAEKLFF. CDR3 coding DNA: TGTGCCAGCAGTCCTCTCGGAGGGGCAGCTGAAAAACTGTTTTTT.

The chain combines TRBV10-3 with TRBJ1-2; D gene uncertain. Germline assignment: CDR1 ENHRY and CDR2 SYGVKD. V shed 5 bases and J shed 4 bases, with 11 bases lying between them. The CDR3 totals 13 residues. The DNA for the CDR3 is TGTGCCATCAGTACCGACACAACCTATGGCTACACCTTC. Translated, it gives CAISTDTTYGYTF.

The chain couples TRBV6-5 to TRBJ1-2; perhaps TRBD1 as D (5 bases). This CDR3 region has 14 residues. V was shortened by 6 bases and J by 2 bases, with 13 bases between the two germline ends. Germline V gene sequence: CDR1 MNHEY, CDR2 SVGAGI. CDR3: CASRRQSKNYGYTF. As DNA, the CDR3 is TGTGCCAGCAGAAGACAGAGCAAAAACTATGGCTACACCTTC.

This chain uses TRBV4-3 with TRBJ2-3; 8 bases line up with TRBD2. Per germline, CDR1 LGHNA and CDR2 YSLEER. This CDR3 region has 15 residues. The J segment lost 5 bases and the V segment lost 2 bases, leaving 6 bases of the junction unmatched. The CDR3 is CASSQRTSGGDTQYF. CDR3 DNA sequence: TGCGCCAGCAGCCAACGAACTAGCGGAGGAGATACGCAGTATTTT.

The rearrangement links TRBV19 to TRBJ2-5, with TRBD2 identical over 11 bases. Germline assignment: CDR1 LNHDA and CDR2 SQIVND (reference sequence). Unmatched junction bases numbered 4, after V lost 5 bases and J lost 5 bases. The CDR3 is 14 amino acids. CDR3 coding DNA: TGTGCCAGTAGTGTAGGGACTAGCGGCGAGACCCAGTACTTC. Encoded protein: CASSVGTSGETQYF. The whole variable domain, remainder taken from reference TRBV19 and TRBJ2-5, is DGGITQSPKYLFRKEGQNVTLSCEQNLNHDAMYWYRQDPGQGLRLIYYSQIVNDFQKGDIAEGYSVSREKKESFPLTVTSAQKNPTAFYLCASSVGTSGETQYFGPGTRLLVL.

The chain carries TRBV4-2 and TRBJ2-3; TRBD2 matches 10 bases. V dropped 1 base and J dropped 0; count of bases not matched to a gene: 4. CDR3 size: 17 residues. Germline V CDR1 and CDR2: LGHNA, YNFKEQ. The CDR3 here is CASSQGATSGSTDTQYF. CDR3 DNA sequence: TGTGCCAGCAGCCAAGGTGCGACTAGCGGGAGCACAGATACGCAGTATTTT.

A remark on this clone: One end of the junction fails to match germline, which may point to a read error. The identical CDR3 is also encoded by other nucleotide sequences in the sample. The J gene is TRBJ2-5, the V gene TRBV3-1 (or the pseudogene TRBV3-2); 10 positions agree with TRBD2. Germline V gives CDR1 LGHDT, CDR2 YNNKEL (reference sequence). The length of the CDR3 is 16 residues. CDR3 DNA sequence: TGTGCCAGCAGTCAAGATCTAGCGGGAGCCCAAGAGACCCAGTACTTC. This encodes CASSQDLAGAQETQYF.

This clone came up a few times. The chain carries TRBV28 and TRBJ1-2; no firm D call. The V end lost 7 bases, the J end lost 1 base, and 10 bases lay between the germline ends. Germline-derived CDR1 and CDR2 are MDHEN and SYDVKM. The CDR3 covers 13 residues. CDR3 sequence reads: CASNARLNYGYTF. The CDR3 DNA follows: TGTGCCAGCAATGCACGACTTAACTATGGCTACACCTTC.

This clone was seen only once. CDR3: CASSLELGSSYEQYF. DNA for the CDR3: TGTGCCAGCAGCTTGGAATTGGGGAGCTCCTACGAGCAGTACTTC. The J gene is TRBJ2-7, the V gene TRBV9; tentatively, D is TRBD2 (5 bases). This CDR3 has 15 residues. CDR1 and CDR2 (germline): SGDLS, YYNGEE. V lost 4 bases, J lost 0 bases, and 14 bases lay in between. Variable domain in full (rest from reference TRBV9 and TRBJ2-7): DSGVTQTPKHLITATGQRVTLRCSPRSGDLSVYWYQQSLDQGLQFLIQYYNGEERAKGNILERFSAQQFPDLHSELNLSSLELGDSALYFCASSLELGSSYEQYFGPGTRLTVT.

This chain uses TRBV19 with TRBJ2-7; 10 bases agree with TRBD2. Germline trimming cut 9 bases from V and 5 bases from J; bases unmatched to any gene: 22. CDR3 length equals 18 residues. Per germline, CDR1 LNHDA and CDR2 SQIVND (reference sequence). The CDR3 here is CASARYHLIEREGNEQYF. The CDR3 DNA reads as TGTGCCAGCGCCCGATACCACCTCATAGAGCGGGAGGGGAACGAGCAGTACTTC.

This clone was seen a handful of times. The chain carries TRBV4-3 and TRBJ1-6; D unresolved. The CDR3 has 12 residues. Trimming took 1 base from V and 7 from J, leaving 2 bases between them. CDR1 is LGHNA and CDR2 is YSLEER in the germline V gene. CDR3 bases: TGCGCCAGCAGCCAAGTAAATTCACCCCTCCACTTT. It yields the protein CASSQVNSPLHF.

The rearrangement joins TRBV20-1 to TRBJ2-1; D remains ambiguous. This CDR3 has 11 amino acids. Germline lookup yields CDR1 DFQATT and CDR2 SNEGSKA (reference sequence). The CDR3 is CSLFYEDEQFF. The DNA for the CDR3 is TGCAGCCTATTCTATGAGGATGAGCAGTTCTTC.

The chain couples TRBV6-5 to TRBJ1-1; D may be TRBD1 (5 bases). The CDR3 extends over 14 amino acids. The germline CDR1 and CDR2 sequences are MNHEY and SVGAGI. V was clipped by 11 bases and J by 6 bases, with 22 bases between them. The CDR3 sequence is CAGKQGNLGAEAFF. The CDR3 nucleotides read TGTGCCGGGAAGCAGGGAAACCTAGGCGCTGAAGCTTTCTTT.

This chain connects TRBV28 to TRBJ2-1, with TRBD2 identical over 12 bases. With V trimmed by 7 bases and J by 2 bases, 9 bases remained unmatched. Germline V gene sequence: CDR1 MDHEN, CDR2 SYDVKM. CDR3 size: 17 residues. The CDR3 DNA reads TGTGCCAGCACCCACCCAAGGACTAGCGGGACCTACAATGAGCAGTTCTTC. Encoded protein: CASTHPRTSGTYNEQFF.

The genes are TRBV25-1 and TRBJ2-1; perhaps TRBD1 as D (6 bases). The V gene lost 3 bases and the J gene lost 0 bases, with 12 bases spanning the gap. The CDR3 is made up of 16 amino acids. Germline CDR1 is MGHDK and CDR2 is SYGVNS. The CDR3 nucleotides are TGTGCCAGCAGTGACAGTGGCAGGGGCTCCTACAATGAGCAGTTCTTC. It specifies CASSDSGRGSYNEQFF. Complete variable domain (other parts from reference TRBV25-1 and TRBJ2-1): EADIYQTPRYLVIGTGKKITLECSQTMGHDKMYWYQQDPGMELHLIHYSYGVNSTEKGDLSSESTVSRIRTEHFPLTLESARPSHTSQYLCASSDSGRGSYNEQFFGPGTRLTVL.

V is TRBV3-1 (or the pseudogene TRBV3-2) and J is TRBJ1-6, with TRBD1 matching over 9 bases. From germline, CDR1 is LGHDT and CDR2 YNNKEL (reference sequence). The length of the CDR3 is 15 residues. Trimming at V came to 4 bases and at J to 6 bases, leaving 4 bases not matched to a gene. Here the CDR3 reads CASSPMGQGNSPLHF. The CDR3 DNA reads as TGTGCCAGCAGCCCGATGGGACAGGGTAATTCACCCCTCCACTTT.

The chain combines TRBV6-6 with TRBJ2-1; the match to TRBD2 covers 7 bases. Looked up from germline, CDR1 is MNHNY and CDR2 is SVGAGI (reference sequence). The CDR3 has 14 residues. The V segment lost 2 bases and the J segment 3 bases; nucleotides outside the gene matches: 1. The CDR3 sequence: CASSYRGSYNEQFF. Written as DNA, the CDR3 is TGTGCCAGCAGTTACCGCGGGAGCTACAATGAGCAGTTCTTC.

This chain links TRBV2 with TRBJ2-3; 10 positions agree with TRBD2. In germline, CDR1 is SNHLY, CDR2 FYNNEI. The CDR3 loop spans 15 amino acids. J was trimmed by 5 bases and V by 7 bases; bases with no gene match: 9. Here the CDR3 reads CASTGSGRIGDTQYF. In DNA form, the CDR3 reads TGTGCCAGCACCGGTAGCGGGAGGATTGGAGATACGCAGTATTTT.

The chain recombines TRBV5-4 with TRBJ2-7, with TRBD1 matching over 10 bases. This CDR3 contains 15 residues. Per germline, CDR1 SGHNT and CDR2 YYREEE (reference sequence). V shed 5 bases, J shed 4 bases, and the junction held 9 bases outside the gene matches. This CDR3 is CASRDRDRGSYEQYF. The DNA of the CDR3 is TGTGCCAGCAGGGACCGGGACAGGGGTTCTTACGAGCAGTACTTC. Using reference TRBV5-4 and TRBJ2-7 for the parts outside the CDR3, the full variable domain is ETGVTQSPTHLIKTRGQQVTLRCSSQSGHNTVSWYQQALGQGPQFIFQYYREEENGRGNFPPRFSGLQFPNYSSELNVNALELDDSALYLCASRDRDRGSYEQYFGPGTRLTVT.

This clone is a singleton in its sample. The chain employs TRBV2 and TRBJ2-2; weak D call: TRBD1 (6 bases). The CDR3 spans 14 residues. CDR1 and CDR2 (germline): SNHLY, FYNNEI. The ends were cut back, 4 bases at V and 4 bases at J, with 10 bases in the middle. This chain's CDR3 is CASSVGTLTGELFF. CDR3 nucleotide sequence: TGTGCCAGCAGTGTTGGGACACTCACCGGGGAGCTGTTTTTT.

This clone was picked up a small number of times. The V gene is TRBV27, the J gene TRBJ1-2, with 7 bases identical to TRBD1. Germline-derived CDR1 and CDR2 are MNHEY and SMNVEV (reference sequence). The CDR3 runs to 14 residues. Losses at the gene ends were 8 bases for V and 5 bases for J; bases not matched to a gene: 11. The chain's CDR3 is CASRRQGPLYGYTF. The CDR3 DNA reads as TGTGCCAGCCGCCGACAGGGCCCACTTTATGGCTACACCTTC.

V gene TRBV5-8 combines with J gene TRBJ1-2, with D possibly TRBD1 on 6 matching bases. Germline CDR1 is SGHTS and CDR2 is YDEGEE. The CDR3 has 14 amino acids. The V end lost 0 bases, the J end lost 2 bases, and 8 bases lay between the germline ends. The CDR3 region is CASSLARGNYGYTF. CDR3 nucleotide sequence: TGTGCCAGCAGCTTGGCCAGGGGCAACTATGGCTACACCTTC.

The V gene is TRBV29-1, the J gene TRBJ1-2; 8 positions agree with TRBD1. There are 14 residues in the CDR3. From germline, CDR1 is SQVTM and CDR2 ANQGSEA. V was pared by 4 bases and J by 4 bases, with 8 bases of the junction left unmatched. CDR3 coding DNA: TGCAGCGTTGTAGCGACAGGGGCTTTCTATGGCTACACCTTC. Protein product: CSVVATGAFYGYTF.